This passage covers 8 T cell receptor beta chains from one sample sequenced in a study of blood T cell repertoires in COVID-19 (dated by TCRdb to the early 2020s). Library prep was done by the immunoSEQ multiplex PCR assay. The clones in this table, taken by TCRdb from immuneACCESS, are in-frame only. Not every clone is retained; where verified, under half of the shortfall comes from an unresolved V gene, and the cause of the rest is unknown. The sample contains tens of thousands of clones, more than 80% of them found a single time. Jointly, the top ten make up under 1.5% of the sample. The sample taken for sequencing was peripheral blood. The receptors derive from a woman at least 80 years old with acute or convalescent COVID-19.

This clone appeared a single time. The chain employs TRBV11-3 and TRBJ2-2; the D is unclear. V lost 1 base, J lost 1 base, and 4 bases lay in between. Germline-derived CDR1 and CDR2 are SGHNT and YENEEA. The CDR3 totals 14 residues. The CDR3 here is CASSLAQNTGELFF. DNA of the CDR3: TGTGCCAGCAGCTTAGCACAGAACACCGGGGAGCTGTTTTTT.

This chain joins TRBV30 and TRBJ2-2; TRBD1 agrees at 9 bases. CDR3 length equals 16 residues. Germline assignment: CDR1 GTSNPN and CDR2 SVGIG (reference sequence). Germline trimming cut 5 bases from V and 6 bases from J; bases unmatched to any gene: 13. CDR3 loop: CAWGGAGTGSPGELFF. CDR3 DNA: TGTGCCTGGGGGGGGGCCGGGACAGGGAGTCCCGGGGAGCTGTTTTTT.

The chain is built from TRBV12-5 and TRBJ1-4; tentatively, D is TRBD1 (6 bases). Germline V lookup: CDR1 LGHNT, CDR2 FRNRAP. This CDR3 region has 20 residues. Trimming stripped 0 bases from V and 3 bases from J, with 23 bases between. The CDR3 DNA reads TGTGCTAGTGGTTTGGTACTCTTTCCTGCGGGGGGCGCCTCTAATGAAAAACTGTTTTTT. Protein product: CASGLVLFPAGGASNEKLFF.

In this sample, this clone turned up once. The V and J genes are TRBV29-1 and TRBJ2-2, with TRBD1 matching 7 bases. V was clipped by 5 bases and J by 10 bases; unmatched bases: 4. The CDR3 is made up of 11 amino acids. Germline loops: CDR1 SQVTM, CDR2 ANQGSEA. CDR3 sequence reads: CSVRQGEELFF. The CDR3 DNA follows: TGCAGCGTTCGACAGGGAGAGGAGCTGTTTTTT.

V gene TRBV10-3 combines with J gene TRBJ2-6, with 7 bases that match TRBD1. V dropped 0 bases and J dropped 1; count of bases not matched to a gene: 3. The CDR3 extends over 17 amino acids. In germline, CDR1 is ENHRY, CDR2 SYGVKD. The CDR3: CAISESTRGSGANVLTF. For the CDR3, the DNA is TGTGCCATCAGTGAGTCAACCAGGGGGTCTGGGGCCAACGTCCTGACTTTC.

The chain employs TRBV28 and TRBJ1-6, with TRBD1 matching 9 bases. Trimming removed 7 bases from V and 8 bases from J; junction bases left unmatched: 6. The CDR3 totals 14 residues. In germline, CDR1 is MDHEN, CDR2 SYDVKM. The CDR3 protein is CASITGGKDSPLHF. The CDR3 coding sequence is TGTGCCAGCATAACAGGGGGCAAGGATTCACCCCTCCACTTT. The whole variable domain, remainder taken from reference TRBV28 and TRBJ1-6, is DVKVTQSSRYLVKRTGEKVFLECVQDMDHENMFWYRQDPGLGLRLIYFSYDVKMKEKGDIPEGYSVSREKKERFSLILESASTNQTSMYLCASITGGKDSPLHFGNGTRLTVT.

The chain employs TRBV10-3 and TRBJ2-6; D is possibly TRBD1 (5 bases). With 11 bases removed from V and 2 bases from J, the gap between germline ends came to 13 bases. The CDR3 contains 14 residues. Germline lookup yields CDR1 ENHRY and CDR2 SYGVKD. The CDR3 nucleotides are TGTGCCGTAACTAAGGGGACTGGGGCCAACGTCCTGACTTTC. Translated: CAVTKGTGANVLTF.

The rearrangement links TRBV30 to TRBJ1-2; 9 bases are shared with TRBD1. Germline trimming cut 4 bases from V and 4 bases from J; bases unmatched to any gene: 4. The length of the CDR3 is 13 residues. CDR1 GTSNPN and CDR2 SVGIG come from the germline V gene (reference sequence). The CDR3 DNA reads TGTGCCTGGAACCGACAGGGGGGCTATGGCTACACCTTC. Protein: CAWNRQGGYGYTF.